These 30 T cell receptor beta chains came from one sample sequenced in a study of T cell repertoires in cytomegalovirus infection. From the reads, TCRdb called clonotypes with MiXCR, one entry per CDR3 protein. Of about 220,000 distinct CDR3 sequences in the sample, roughly 34% were seen once. These receptors are not linked to any known antigen. The material sequenced was CD8+ T cells from cultured PBMCs, taken from culture after CMV antigen stimulation. The receptor source for this set is a human donor in good health (CMV status not recorded). Some clones in this sample may be carry-over from other donors' samples.

This clonotype was detected only a few times. CDR3 in DNA: TGCAGCGCCAGTACAGGGTACACCGGGGAGCTGTTTTTT. It translates to CSASTGYTGELFF. The V and J genes are TRBV29-1 and TRBJ2-2, with D perhaps TRBD1 (6 bases). Deletions cut 7 bases from V and 3 bases from J, with 12 bases between. In germline, CDR1 is SQVTM, CDR2 ANQGSEA. This CDR3 is built from 13 residues.

CDR3 nucleotide sequence: TGTGCCAGCAGCTTACCCCCTGGGGCGTCGTCCGGCTATGGCTACACCTTC. It is translated as CASSLPPGASSGYGYTF. The V and J genes are TRBV11-2 and TRBJ1-2; TRBD1 might be the D (5 bases). The CDR3 is 17 amino acids. Looked up from germline, CDR1 is SGHAT and CDR2 is FQNNGV. Trimming took off 2 bases at V and 4 bases at J, with 20 bases between the two ends.

V gene TRBV7-6 combines with J gene TRBJ1-3, with D uncertain. Trimming pared 5 bases from V and 5 bases from J, leaving 25 bases between. This CDR3 is built from 18 residues. The germline V gene encodes CDR1 SGHVS and CDR2 FNYEAQ. The CDR3 DNA reads TGTGCCAGCAGCCAGCTGGACGGGCCTCACGACCAGCGAAACACCATATATTTT. Its protein is CASSQLDGPHDQRNTIYF.

DNA of the CDR3: TGTGCCAGCAGTCTCGGAGGGGATACCGGGGAGCTGTTTTTT. Its translation is CASSLGGDTGELFF. The chain recombines TRBV27 with TRBJ2-2; TRBD2 might be the D (6 bases). Between the trimmed V and J ends, which lost 5 bases and 5 bases, there was a span of 12 bases. This CDR3 has 14 amino acids. Germline V gene data show CDR1 as MNHEY and CDR2 as SMNVEV (reference sequence).

The chain joins TRBV7-6 to TRBJ2-3, with 9 bases fitting TRBD2. Germline lookup yields CDR1 SGHVS and CDR2 FNYEAQ. The V gene end was trimmed by 4 bases and the J gene end by 5 bases; junction bases not matched to a gene: 4. This CDR3 region has 14 residues. CDR3: CASSSPTSGDTQYF. CDR3 DNA sequence: TGTGCCAGCAGCTCCCCGACTAGCGGAGATACGCAGTATTTT.

The CDR3 sequence: CASQFTGGAEQYF. CDR3 nucleotides: TGTGCCAGCCAATTTACAGGGGGCGCCGAGCAGTACTTC. The chain combines TRBV28 with TRBJ2-7, with 9 bases fitting TRBD1. The CDR3 runs to 13 residues. CDR1 is MDHEN, CDR2 SYDVKM, per germline. The V segment lost 8 bases and the J segment 6 bases; nucleotides outside the gene matches: 8.

The V gene is TRBV6-5, the J gene TRBJ1-6; D remains unclear. Trimming shortened V by 0 bases and J by 7 bases, and 10 bases separated the two germline ends. CDR3 length: 15 amino acids. Germline V gene data show CDR1 as MNHEY and CDR2 as SVGAGI. Written as DNA, the CDR3 is TGTGCCAGCAGTTACTCGAAAGGGTACAATTCACCCCTCCACTTT. Translating gives CASSYSKGYNSPLHF.

This clonotype was seen only once. The J gene is TRBJ2-1, the V gene TRBV28, with 7 bases fitting TRBD2. The CDR3 sequence is 16 residues long. J was trimmed by 2 bases and V by 5 bases; bases with no gene match: 9. Germline V gene data show CDR1 as MDHEN and CDR2 as SYDVKM. This chain's CDR3 is CASSLGRGFAYNEQFF. In DNA, the CDR3 is TGTGCCAGCAGTCTAGGGCGGGGGTTTGCCTACAATGAGCAGTTCTTC.

This chain uses TRBV25-1 with TRBJ2-1, with TRBD2 as a possible D gene (5 bases). Trimming removed 5 bases from V and 10 bases from J, with 15 bases in between. CDR3 length equals 13 residues. Germline V lookup: CDR1 MGHDK, CDR2 SYGVNS. The CDR3 reads CASSQGPGSEQFF. The CDR3 nucleotides are TGTGCCAGCAGTCAAGGACCGGGAAGCGAGCAGTTCTTC.

This clonotype was observed many times. The CDR3 region has the DNA TGTGCCAGCAGCTTAAGTAGTCGAGTTGGCACAGATACGCAGTATTTT. It yields the protein CASSLSSRVGTDTQYF. This chain uses TRBV7-8 with TRBJ2-3; D is unresolved. In germline, CDR1 is SGHVS, CDR2 FQNEAQ. V was shortened by 2 bases and J by 1 base, with 13 bases between the two germline ends. The CDR3 sequence is 16 residues long.

This clonotype was detected only a few times. The rearrangement links TRBV7-9 to TRBJ2-7; 10 bases line up with TRBD1. V shed 4 bases, J shed 1 base, and the junction held 7 bases outside the gene matches. There are 16 residues in the CDR3. Looked up from germline, CDR1 is SEHNR and CDR2 is FQNEAQ (reference sequence). The CDR3 loop reads CASSSGTGAPSYEQYF. The CDR3 DNA is TGTGCCAGCAGCTCCGGGACAGGGGCTCCGTCCTACGAGCAGTACTTC.

The chain couples TRBV12-3 or TRBV12-4 to TRBJ2-5; D is unresolved. Trimming took 6 bases from V and 7 from J, leaving 15 bases between them. This CDR3 is built from 13 residues. Written as DNA, the CDR3 is TGTGCCAGCAGGACCCAGGCGTCGGGGACCCAGTACTTC. Amino acids: CASRTQASGTQYF.

The chain employs TRBV7-6 and TRBJ2-5, with D tentatively TRBD2 (6 bases). The germline V and J ends were trimmed by 2 bases and 4 bases, with 14 bases remaining between them. This CDR3 has 15 amino acids. Germline V gene sequence: CDR1 SGHVS, CDR2 FNYEAQ. The CDR3, as DNA: TGTGCCAGCAGCTTATTAATCACGGGAGCAGAGACCCAGTACTTC. Encoded protein: CASSLLITGAETQYF.

The chain combines TRBV7-2 with TRBJ2-5; D is unclear. Between the trimmed V and J ends, which lost 5 bases and 0 bases, there was a span of 10 bases. The CDR3 is 14 amino acids. Germline values: CDR1 SGHTA, CDR2 FQGNSA. CDR3 amino acids: CASSVGPDQETQYF. The DNA of the CDR3 is TGTGCCAGCAGCGTAGGTCCCGACCAAGAGACCCAGTACTTC.

This rearrangement joins TRBV3-1 to TRBJ2-1; TRBD1 matches 10 bases. This CDR3 spans 16 amino acids. The germline CDR1 and CDR2 sequences are LGHDT and YNNKEL (reference sequence). Trimming at V came to 6 bases and at J to 8 bases, leaving 13 bases not matched to a gene. In nucleotides, the CDR3 is TGTGCCAGCAGTACATCCGGGACAGGGGAAGACTATGAGCAGTTCTTC. Translation: CASSTSGTGEDYEQFF.

The chain carries TRBV12-5 and TRBJ1-2, with 7 bases fitting TRBD1. Germline CDR1 reads LGHNT; CDR2 reads FRNRAP. J gave up 3 bases and V 5 bases, and 6 bases lay outside the gene matches. The CDR3 sequence is 14 residues long. The CDR3 nucleotides are TGTGCTAGTGGTAACCCAGGACAGGACTATGGCTACACCTTC. It encodes CASGNPGQDYGYTF.

The chain carries TRBV7-9 and TRBJ2-7, with TRBD1 identical over 9 bases. Trimming at V came to 1 base and at J to 2 bases, leaving 6 bases not matched to a gene. The CDR3 has 16 amino acids. Germline V lookup: CDR1 SEHNR, CDR2 FQNEAQ (reference sequence). The CDR3 DNA reads as TGTGCCAGCAGCTTAGGGATCGGGACAGGGACCTACGAGCAGTACTTC. Encoded protein: CASSLGIGTGTYEQYF.

This clonotype was recorded many times. The chain joins TRBV6-6 to TRBJ2-7; 11 nucleotides line up with TRBD2. The germline CDR1 and CDR2 sequences are MNHNY and SVGAGI (reference sequence). The CDR3 totals 16 residues. V dropped 5 bases and J dropped 2; count of bases not matched to a gene: 8. The CDR3 spells CASSGIRLAGTYEQYF. CDR3 nucleotides: TGTGCCAGCAGTGGAATTCGACTAGCGGGAACCTACGAGCAGTACTTC.

The J gene is TRBJ1-3, the V gene TRBV5-1, with unresolved D. V was trimmed by 4 bases and J by 4 bases, leaving 15 bases between them. The CDR3 consists of 15 residues. CDR1 is SGHRS and CDR2 is YFSETQ in the germline V gene. The CDR3 DNA reads TGCGCCAGCAGCCTGGATGGGTCGTGGGGAAACACCATATATTTT. Translating gives CASSLDGSWGNTIYF.

In nucleotides, the CDR3 is TGTGCCAGCACAGCGGGGGCCAATTTGAACACTGAAGCTTTCTTT. Its protein is CASTAGANLNTEAFF. The V call is TRBV27, the J call TRBJ1-1; TRBD1 is a possible D gene (6 bases). Germline CDR1 reads MNHEY; CDR2 reads SMNVEV (reference sequence). V lost 7 bases and J 0 bases, leaving 15 bases between the germline ends. This CDR3 is built from 15 residues.

This clonotype was picked up a small number of times. The V gene is TRBV9, the J gene TRBJ2-7; D gene unclear. CDR3 length equals 14 residues. CDR1 is SGDLS and CDR2 is YYNGEE in the germline V gene. V was shortened by 0 bases and J by 0 bases, with 7 bases between the two germline ends. Here the CDR3 DNA reads TGTGCCAGCAGCGTAGGGATGGACTCCTACGAGCAGTACTTC. This codes for CASSVGMDSYEQYF.

This chain joins TRBV10-3 and TRBJ1-5; 7 bases map to TRBD1. The CDR3 spans 17 residues. V lost 8 bases, J lost 1 base, and 14 bases stayed unmatched. CDR1 ENHRY and CDR2 SYGVKD come from the germline V gene. The CDR3 loop reads CAISPDRPLGSNQPQHF. The CDR3, as DNA: TGTGCCATCTCTCCGGACAGGCCCTTAGGAAGCAATCAGCCCCAGCATTTT.

This clonotype was detected only a few times. This chain joins TRBV7-9 and TRBJ2-1; 12 nucleotides line up with TRBD2. The germline V gene encodes CDR1 SEHNR and CDR2 FQNEAQ (reference sequence). This CDR3 spans 16 amino acids. The V gene end was trimmed by 1 base and the J gene end by 7 bases; junction bases not matched to a gene: 5. The CDR3 region is CASSLVEGLAGNEQFF. For the CDR3, the DNA is TGTGCCAGCAGCTTAGTAGAAGGACTAGCGGGGAATGAGCAGTTCTTC.

The J gene is TRBJ1-2, the V gene TRBV7-2; 8 bases are a match to TRBD1. The germline CDR1 and CDR2 sequences are SGHTA and FQGNSA. With V trimmed by 5 bases and J by 4 bases, 6 bases remained unmatched. CDR3 length: 14 amino acids. The CDR3 bases are TGTGCCAGCAGCGGACAGGGTAACGGCTATGGCTACACCTTC. This translates into CASSGQGNGYGYTF.

The CDR3 DNA reads TGTGCCAGCAGTACCCTACAGGGGCCCAGCACAGATACGCAGTATTTT. As protein: CASSTLQGPSTDTQYF. The chain has TRBV27 and TRBJ2-3, with TRBD1 identical over 7 bases. CDR1 MNHEY and CDR2 SMNVEV come from the germline V gene (reference sequence). The CDR3 consists of 16 residues. V lost 5 bases and J lost 0; bases outside the gene matches: 8.

The chain links TRBV12-3 or TRBV12-4 to TRBJ2-6; tentatively, D is TRBD2 (5 bases). Trimming pared 6 bases from V and 0 bases from J, leaving 9 bases between. The CDR3 totals 15 residues. The CDR3 sequence is CASRLRGSGANVLTF. CDR3 DNA: TGTGCCAGCAGACTCCGGGGCTCTGGGGCCAACGTCCTGACTTTC.

The chain is built from TRBV2 and TRBJ2-2; the D is unclear. Germline V gene sequence: CDR1 SNHLY, CDR2 FYNNEI. This CDR3 is built from 15 residues. Trimming left V 4 bases short and J 0 bases short, with 9 bases between. The CDR3 nucleotides read TGTGCCAGCAGTGTGTGGCCGACGAACACCGGGGAGCTGTTTTTT. This encodes CASSVWPTNTGELFF. Full variable domain (remainder filled in from reference TRBV2 and TRBJ2-2): EPEVTQTPSHQVTQMGQEVILRCVPISNHLYFYWYRQILGQKVEFLVSFYNNEISEKSEIFDDQFSVERPDGSNFTLKIRSTKLEDSAMYFCASSVWPTNTGELFFGEGSRLTVL.

The sample holds one count of this clonotype. V and J are TRBV4-2 and TRBJ1-2; no firm D call. The germline V gene has CDR1 LGHNA and CDR2 YNFKEQ. Trimming stripped 4 bases from V and 3 bases from J, with 18 bases between. The CDR3 length is 16 residues. Here the CDR3 DNA reads TGTGCCAGCAGCCCGATGAACGCTCTACGAGACTATGGCTACACCTTC. Residues: CASSPMNALRDYGYTF.

The CDR3 DNA reads TGTGCCAGCAGGAAGACAGGAGAGCTGGCTTTCTTT. This encodes CASRKTGELAFF. This sequence joins TRBV14 and TRBJ1-1, with D perhaps TRBD1 (6 bases). This CDR3 contains 12 residues. V lost 6 bases to trimming and J lost 11 bases, with 16 bases between them. In germline, CDR1 is SGHDN, CDR2 FVKESK.

The rearrangement uses TRBV7-9 and TRBJ2-1, with 14 bases fitting TRBD2. In germline, CDR1 is SEHNR, CDR2 FQNEAQ (reference sequence). This CDR3 is 16 amino acids long. Trimming removed 4 bases from V and 5 bases from J; junction bases left unmatched: 4. The CDR3 region is CASSWRGLAGDNEQFF. CDR3 sequence (DNA): TGTGCCAGCAGCTGGAGGGGACTAGCGGGGGACAATGAGCAGTTCTTC.